This T cell receptor beta chain was found in a study of lymphopenia after photon versus proton radiotherapy. Sequencing used immunoSEQ multiplex PCR; TCRdb keeps in-frame clones, though not all of them. The repertoire holds approximately 50,000 clones, around four fifths seen once, with 29% in the top ten. The CDR3 runs to 16 residues. Germline V gives CDR1 GTSNPN, CDR2 SVGIG (reference sequence). Trimming stripped 0 bases from V and 0 bases from J, with 12 bases between. Here the sequenced sample was peripheral blood, taken from a patient treated with photon-based radiotherapy. This TCR was recovered from a man aged 50-60 years with gastric cancer. This chain links TRBV30 with TRBJ1-3; no firm D call. The CDR3 DNA is TGTGCCTGGAGTGTACCGGCAGCTCACTCTGGAAACACCATATATTTT. Translation: CAWSVPAAHSGNTIYF.